This T cell receptor beta chain was sequenced in a study of brain T cells in children with intractable seizures. V lost 6 bases to trimming and J lost 2 bases; unmatched junction nucleotides: 3. The length of the CDR3 is 14 residues. Germline V gene lookup returns CDR1 MNHEY and CDR2 SVGAGI. TCRdb's table, derived via immunoSEQ multiplex PCR, lists solely in-frame clones and lacks some. Here the sample spans under 150,000 clones, 85% to 95% being singletons. The clonotype was recovered from a boy younger than two with hemimegalencephaly and intractable seizures. The chain links TRBV6-5 to TRBJ2-7, with 11 bases fitting TRBD2. This material consisted of peripheral blood, taken at surgery. The CDR3 DNA sequence: TGTGCCAGCAGGCGACTAGCGGGACCCTACGAGCAGTACTTC. Protein product: CASRRLAGPYEQYF.